This T cell receptor (beta chain) derives from a study of blood T cells in healthy people across ages (dated by TCRdb to between 2014 and 2017). At the level of the whole study: In model experiments, template switching captured about one uniquely barcoded TCR beta cDNA molecule for every two T cells. Using deep sequencing normalized with unique cDNA molecular identifiers, the study measured how TCR beta repertoire diversity changes with age. Donors were grouped into four age groups: young (average 16 years), middle-aged (approximately 41), aged (around 60) and long-lived (roughly 80). Donors of different ages were randomly distributed across sequencing lanes to avoid experimental bias. For two donors (one aged 18 to 29 and one aged 80 or older), the study analyzed two additional independent replicas of 1 million unique cDNA reads from the same blood draw.

What the study reported, not specific to this receptor: Compared with the aged group, more naive CD4+ T cells, fewer expanded clones and increased TCR diversity were shown by the long-lived group, suggesting age selection. Observed TCR beta diversity per million T cells fell roughly linearly with age, and a significant reduction was already apparent by age around 40. Since profiling was done on bulk unsorted PBMCs, naive and antigen-experienced compartments could not be conclusively compared. There was a strong correlation between observed TCR beta diversity and the percentage of naive T cells measured by flow cytometry. The CMV infection status of donors was not known, potentially confounding age-related changes in expanded clonotypes. Estimates of total diversity from one million sequenced T cells were regarded as lower bounds and underestimates.

Regarding this clonotype: Its antigen has not been determined. Per-nucleotide qualities are absent, and no much larger clonotype sits a single base away.

Receptor amplification or capture employed 5' RACE. Sequencing used an Illumina HiSeq 2500. The second PCR ran for roughly 7 to 12 cycles and used a J-beta primer mix along with a sample-barcoded 5' primer. A template-switch 5' adaptor carrying 12 random nucleotides introduced a unique molecular identifier onto each TCR beta cDNA molecule. At least 2.5 million CDR3-containing paired-end reads were obtained from each sample. All of the RNA was converted into first-strand cDNA using the Mint cDNA synthesis kit, with a TRBC-specific oligonucleotide serving as the primer. After uracil-DNA glycosylase treatment, a first 18-cycle PCR used universal primers M1SS and BC2_uni_R on all cDNA. On the study's bioinformatics: For normalization, 1 million high-quality reads were randomly selected from each sample, with every read carrying a distinct molecular identifier. Reads with shared molecular identifiers were discarded instead of being binned into consensus sequences. MiTCR, run with a Q25 quality threshold and the strictest error-elimination algorithm, handled CDR3 identification, clonotype clustering and error correction. A nonparametric unseen species model with Euler transformation was used to estimate a lower bound on total TCR beta diversity. TCRdb passed the public sequencing reads through fastp at Q25 and MiXCR, retaining productive beta sequences. Each CDR3 protein gets just one entry, which takes the most common genes and DNA from the rows behind it. TCRdb's processing, not the study's, gives the V and J calls here. This sample gives roughly 930,000 distinct CDR3 sequences in total; under 50% of them show up just once. Around an eighth of the sample comes from the top ten.

The donors were under 40 Caucasian individuals from Russia, aged about 6 to 100 years, who were systemically healthy. Around 9.8 milliliters of peripheral blood were collected from each donor into EDTA-treated Vacutainer tubes. Ficoll-Paque density-gradient centrifugation was used to isolate PBMCs, with at least 6 million obtained per sample. Trizol reagent was used to extract total RNA from the PBMCs, yielding at least 6 micrograms per sample. For every donor, an aliquot of PBMCs went through flow cytometry to measure the percentages of naive CD45RAhigh/CD27high T cells. Trimming takes 9 bases from V and 4 bases from J, and the germline ends sit 24 bases apart. The CDR3 holds 16 amino acids from the cysteine to the phenylalanine. The DNA shown is the 48-base CDR3, in frame from base 1. Taken from the germline V gene (reference sequence), the CDR1 and CDR2 loops are MNHEY and SMNVEV.

Sequencing was done on a sample of blood. The receptor chain draws on TRBV27 and TRBJ2-5; TRBD1 is possibly the D segment (6 matching bases). This receptor was taken from a man in his thirties or forties in good health. The CDR3 sequence is CASPQLGASRRETQYF. In nucleotide form, the sequence is TGTGCCAGTCCCCAATTGGGGGCCTCACGGCGAGAGACCCAGTACTTC.